The text below deals with one TCR beta chain. Its antigen is currently unknown. The sample originates from a study of T-cell reconstitution after alpha-beta-depleted transplantation in children. TCRbeta library preparation incorporated unique molecular identifiers. TCRdb reanalysed the PCR reads using MiXCR and keeps one entry per CDR3 protein. The sample carries fewer than 700,000 distinct CDR3 sequences, over 10% recorded once. This CDR3 has 16 amino acids. V gave up 4 bases and J gave up 1 base; unmatched junction bases: 7. Germline V gives CDR1 LGHNA, CDR2 YNFKEQ. Study-level results: Counts and diversity of T cells one year after transplant came mostly from newly produced T cells. By about two months after transplant, alpha-beta T cells reportedly arose from several hundred graft clones that had expanded. At day 60, the high TCRbeta diversity found in some patients originated from recipient T cells and thymic progenitors that had survived.

Specimen: PBMCs, mostly from graft donor cells, collected 360 days after TCRalphabeta/CD19-depleted stem cell transplant. The chain is built from TRBV4-2 and TRBJ2-3; TRBD1 agrees at 8 bases. This sequence originates from a male patient between 5 and 17 years old who had a stem cell transplant for acute myeloid leukemia, so the T cells may come from the graft donor. The DNA of the CDR3 is TGTGCCAGCAGCCGGGTACCGGGACAGGGCACAGATACGCAGTATTTT. It encodes CASSRVPGQGTDTQYF.